The clone carrying this T cell receptor beta chain was counted many times. Its antigen is unidentified. Germline values: CDR1 DFQATT, CDR2 SNEGSKA (reference sequence). The ends lost 5 bases at V and 4 bases at J; junction bases unmatched: 7. This CDR3 has 15 residues. Molecular-barcoded quantitative 5'-RACE produced these TCR beta libraries. TCRdb re-called the 5' RACE reads through MiXCR, storing one row per CDR3 protein. This table holds under 150,000 distinct CDR3 sequences, around 9.7% found once. This sample was included in a study of CD8 T cells in ankylosing spondylitis. Overall study findings and caveats: It was reported that disease-linked clones were significantly enriched in matched ankylosing spondylitis synovial fluid. A TCR beta motif of 7 to 9 highly homologous variants seemed to mark ankylosing spondylitis blood.

The chain carries TRBV20-1 and TRBJ2-7, with TRBD2 identical over 14 bases. This clonotype was sampled from a male donor with ankylosing spondylitis or in good health (not recorded which). Sequencing input: blood, either unsorted or a sorted T cell fraction (not recorded which). The CDR3 DNA sequence: TGCAGTGCTGGGGGGACTAGCGGGAGAATGTACGAGCAGTACTTC. The encoded protein is CSAGGTSGRMYEQYF.